This TCR beta chain originates from a study of CD8+ T cells in alopecia areata. Germline CDR1 is SEHNR and CDR2 is FQNEAQ (reference sequence). V shed 2 bases and J 3 bases; nucleotides not matched to a gene: 4. This CDR3 has 14 residues. Both peripheral blood and punch biopsies of lesional scalp skin were obtained from patients who had alopecia areata. Cell sorting on a FACSAria was used to separate CD4+ and CD8+ T cells from the PBMCs. Notes on the study in general: Mice gave a clearer picture of TCR sharing than patients did, possibly for HLA-related reasons.

Points on this clone: The antigen is not known.

The authors extracted RNA and reverse transcribed it into cDNA as the sequencing template. TCRdb keeps only in-frame clones here, not all; method: immunoSEQ multiplex PCR. Altogether approximately 98,000 clones are present, 45% to 60% being singletons, with the ten largest covering roughly 25%. The receptor was isolated from a human donor with alopecia areata. The sequenced sample was NKG2D-low CD8+ T cells sorted from blood. The chain employs TRBV7-9 and TRBJ2-7; 7 bases align to TRBD1. CDR3 loop: CASSLRGQDYEQYF. The DNA for the CDR3 is TGTGCCAGCAGCTTACGAGGACAGGACTACGAGCAGTACTTC.